This TCR beta chain was sequenced for a study of cytomegalovirus exposure and HLA in healthy donors. Across the study: Out of about 360 genotyped donors, about 80% belonged to the Caucasian-associated ancestry cluster. The study, taken as a whole, reports: Overall, roughly 150 TCR beta chains were annotated as cytomegalovirus-associated. Earlier analysis found most TCR beta V segments productive about 87% or about 30% of the time.

PCR involved 60 Vbeta and 13 Jbeta primers. In the authors' methods: Later work found 74 million or so unique TCR beta chains, with some 11 million shared. The assay was immunoSEQ multiplex PCR, and TCRdb's table has in-frame clones only and misses some. For V, J and clone size, that table is used; D and trimming come from the DNA. The table shows around 120,000 clones, with roughly 80% occurring only once. Of note for this clone: Its target is not known. This CDR3 is also generated by other DNA sequences in the sample.

Input material: PBMCs. This TCR came from a man aged 45-65 years in good health and CMV-seropositive.

CDR3 in DNA: TGTGCCAGCAGTTCCGACCGGAGCACTGAAGCTTTCTTT. Its protein is CASSSDRSTEAFF. The V gene is TRBV6-5, the J gene TRBJ1-1; D gene ambiguous. Germline CDR1 is MNHEY and CDR2 is SVGAGI. This CDR3 region has 13 residues. V lost 4 bases, J lost 4 bases, and 10 bases lay in between.